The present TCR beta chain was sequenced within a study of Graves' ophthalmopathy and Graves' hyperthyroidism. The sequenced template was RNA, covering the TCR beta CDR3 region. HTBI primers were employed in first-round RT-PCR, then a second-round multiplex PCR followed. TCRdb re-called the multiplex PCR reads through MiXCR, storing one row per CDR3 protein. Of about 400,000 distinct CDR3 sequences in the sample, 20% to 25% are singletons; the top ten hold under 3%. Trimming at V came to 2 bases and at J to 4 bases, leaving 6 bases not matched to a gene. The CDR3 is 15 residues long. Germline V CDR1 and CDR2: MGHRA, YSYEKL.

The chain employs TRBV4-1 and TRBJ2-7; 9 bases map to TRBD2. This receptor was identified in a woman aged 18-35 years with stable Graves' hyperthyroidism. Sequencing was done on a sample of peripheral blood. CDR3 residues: CASSQRLAAPYEQYF. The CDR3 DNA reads TGCGCCAGCAGCCAAAGACTAGCGGCTCCGTACGAGCAGTACTTC.